Below, 28 T cell receptor beta chains from the same sample are listed, as sequenced in a study of blood T cell repertoires in COVID-19. TCRdb's table, derived via immunoSEQ multiplex PCR, lists solely in-frame clones and lacks some. The sample includes roughly 380,000 clones, roughly 85% seen only once; the top ten take 3.6%. Sequences were obtained from peripheral blood. These receptors were collected from a young woman with acute or convalescent COVID-19.

The chain uses TRBV6-5 and TRBJ1-2; 12 nucleotides align to TRBD1. This CDR3 contains 14 residues. J gave up 4 bases and V 6 bases, and 3 bases lay outside the gene matches. The germline V gene has CDR1 MNHEY and CDR2 SVGAGI. The CDR3 protein is CASRPGQGAYGYTF. The CDR3 DNA sequence: TGTGCCAGCAGGCCGGGACAGGGGGCCTATGGCTACACCTTC.

The chain has TRBV5-1 and TRBJ2-7, with D tentatively TRBD2 (6 bases). There are 15 residues in the CDR3. Trimming cost V 0 bases and J 1 base, with 11 bases left between them. CDR1 SGHRS and CDR2 YFSETQ come from the germline V gene. The CDR3 spells CASSLVSGGSYEQYF. CDR3 nucleotides: TGCGCCAGCAGCTTGGTATCTGGGGGGTCCTACGAGCAGTACTTC.

The chain links TRBV19 to TRBJ2-5; perhaps TRBD2 as D (7 bases). Germline values: CDR1 LNHDA, CDR2 SQIVND (reference sequence). V lost 5 bases, J lost 4 bases, and 32 bases lay in between. This CDR3 spans 20 amino acids. CDR3: CASSSTVRDTVLAVGETQYF. CDR3 DNA: TGTGCCAGTAGTTCTACCGTCCGGGACACCGTCCTAGCGGTAGGAGAGACCCAGTACTTC.

The chain joins TRBV6-5 to TRBJ2-1; a possible D gene is TRBD1 (5 bases). Germline V gene lookup returns CDR1 MNHEY and CDR2 SVGAGI. V was trimmed by 7 bases and J by 4 bases, leaving 11 bases between them. CDR3 length: 13 amino acids. CDR3 protein: CASTLDIYNEQFF. Written as DNA, the CDR3 is TGTGCCAGCACCCTGGACATTTACAATGAGCAGTTCTTC.

The V and J genes are TRBV4-2 and TRBJ1-4; 7 bases line up with TRBD1. Germline V CDR1 and CDR2: LGHNA, YNFKEQ. There are 15 residues in the CDR3. J lost 8 bases, V lost 0 bases, and 6 bases had no gene match. CDR3 residues: CASSQEEGALEKLFF. CDR3 coding DNA: TGTGCCAGCAGCCAAGAGGAGGGGGCGTTAGAAAAACTGTTTTTT.

This chain joins TRBV3-1 (or the pseudogene TRBV3-2) and TRBJ2-5; D is uncertain. The V end lost 2 bases, the J end lost 5 bases, and 6 bases lay between the germline ends. This CDR3 spans 12 amino acids. CDR1 and CDR2 (germline): LGHDT, YNNKEL (reference sequence). The CDR3 DNA is TGTGCCAGCAGCCAAAGAGGCGAGACCCAGTACTTC. Translated, it gives CASSQRGETQYF.

The chain recombines TRBV6-5 with TRBJ2-7; 10 bases line up with TRBD1. CDR3 size: 16 residues. The germline CDR1 and CDR2 sequences are MNHEY and SVGAGI. With 0 bases clipped from V and 5 bases from J, the junction kept 7 bases outside the gene matches. The CDR3 protein is CASSYSADRGDHEQYF. The CDR3 coding sequence is TGTGCCAGCAGTTACTCCGCGGACAGGGGGGACCACGAGCAGTACTTC.

The V call is TRBV5-4, the J call TRBJ2-7; 8 positions match TRBD1. The CDR3 runs 13 residues. V shed 4 bases and J 5 bases; nucleotides not matched to a gene: 5. Per germline, CDR1 SGHNT and CDR2 YYREEE (reference sequence). The CDR3 DNA reads as TGTGCCAGCAGCGCCCCGACAGGGGACGAGCAGTACTTC. Residues: CASSAPTGDEQYF.

This clone has just one count. The chain carries TRBV18 and TRBJ2-1; perhaps TRBD1 as D (5 bases). The length of the CDR3 is 16 residues. CDR1 and CDR2 (germline): KGHSH, LQKENI. V was cut by 3 bases and J by 0 bases, with 12 bases left in between. The CDR3 sequence: CASSPGHGSSYNEQFF. The CDR3 DNA follows: TGTGCCAGCTCACCGGGGCACGGTAGCTCCTACAATGAGCAGTTCTTC.

This clone has only a few counts. The chain carries TRBV5-1 and TRBJ2-7, with TRBD2 matching 12 bases. The germline V gene encodes CDR1 SGHRS and CDR2 YFSETQ. The CDR3 length is 17 residues. J was trimmed by 0 bases and V by 5 bases; bases with no gene match: 9. In nucleotides, the CDR3 is TGCGCCAGCAGACGGACTAGCGGGATGACCTTCTCCTACGAGCAGTACTTC. Its translation is CASRRTSGMTFSYEQYF.

V is TRBV18 and J is TRBJ2-7; the match to TRBD1 covers 9 bases. CDR1 and CDR2 (germline): KGHSH, LQKENI. Trimming removed 3 bases from V and 5 bases from J; junction bases left unmatched: 2. The CDR3 runs 13 residues. The CDR3 DNA reads TGTGCCAGCTCACCGGACAGGGGAGACGAGCAGTACTTC. Residues: CASSPDRGDEQYF.

The rearrangement joins TRBV9 to TRBJ1-1; tentatively, D is TRBD1 (5 bases). Germline V CDR1 and CDR2: SGDLS, YYNGEE. The CDR3 consists of 16 residues. The germline V and J ends were trimmed by 4 bases and 1 base, with 17 bases remaining between them. For the CDR3, the DNA is TGTGCCAGCAGCCCCCTTGGGGCAGGGCCGAACACTGAAGCTTTCTTT. Its protein product is CASSPLGAGPNTEAFF.

J is TRBJ2-7 and V is TRBV6-5; tentative D call: TRBD2 (5 bases). Germline V gene data show CDR1 as MNHEY and CDR2 as SVGAGI. V lost 7 bases, J lost 2 bases, and 9 bases lay in between. The CDR3 loop spans 12 amino acids. The chain's CDR3 is CASTGRAYEQYF. In nucleotides, the CDR3 is TGTGCCAGCACCGGGCGGGCCTACGAGCAGTACTTC.

The chain carries TRBV19 and TRBJ1-3; D may be TRBD1 (6 bases). Germline CDR1 and CDR2: LNHDA and SQIVND (reference sequence). Trimming took 7 bases from V and 2 from J, leaving 15 bases between them. The CDR3 is 15 amino acids. The CDR3 bases are TGTGCCAGTATGGTGGCGGGGGGCGCTGGAAACACCATATATTTT. It specifies CASMVAGGAGNTIYF. Complete variable domain (other parts from reference TRBV19 and TRBJ1-3): DGGITQSPKYLFRKEGQNVTLSCEQNLNHDAMYWYRQDPGQGLRLIYYSQIVNDFQKGDIAEGYSVSREKKESFPLTVTSAQKNPTAFYLCASMVAGGAGNTIYFGEGSWLTVV.

The chain is built from TRBV6-5 and TRBJ2-7, with a weak D call TRBD1 (5 bases). Trimming took off 5 bases at V and 4 bases at J, with 9 bases between the two ends. CDR1 is MNHEY, CDR2 SVGAGI, per germline. The CDR3 covers 12 residues. CDR3 sequence: CASSKRGYEQYF. CDR3 DNA sequence: TGTGCCAGCAGTAAAAGGGGATACGAGCAGTACTTC.

This clone was counted a single time. This rearrangement joins TRBV7-9 to TRBJ1-5; possibly TRBD1 for D (6 bases). Germline V gene lookup returns CDR1 SEHNR and CDR2 FQNEAQ (reference sequence). The V end was cut by 5 bases, the J end by 4 bases, with 6 bases between. There are 12 residues in the CDR3. The CDR3 protein is CASSTGNQPQHF. DNA of the CDR3: TGTGCCAGCAGCACAGGGAATCAGCCCCAGCATTTT.

The chain has TRBV28 and TRBJ1-3; D is unclear. Germline CDR1 MDHEN, CDR2 SYDVKM. V was pared by 8 bases and J by 3 bases, with 14 bases between. This CDR3 contains 14 residues. CDR3 DNA sequence: TGTGCCAGCCATCAGCGGGCTGGTGGAAACACCATATATTTT. This codes for CASHQRAGGNTIYF.

The gene calls are TRBV6-5 and TRBJ1-2; 9 nucleotides align to TRBD1. Trimming at V came to 6 bases and at J to 8 bases, leaving 13 bases not matched to a gene. The CDR3 is 15 residues long. Germline-derived CDR1 and CDR2 are MNHEY and SVGAGI. The CDR3, as DNA: TGTGCCAGCAGGGACCGGGACAGGGCGGCTAAGGGCTACACCTTC. This encodes CASRDRDRAAKGYTF.

The V and J genes are TRBV24-1 and TRBJ1-3, with D unresolved. Germline V gene sequence: CDR1 KGHDR, CDR2 SFDVKD. Trimming pared 7 bases from V and 4 bases from J, leaving 7 bases between. The CDR3 has 12 amino acids. The CDR3 nucleotides read TGTGCCACCAGCCTACAGGGAAACACCATATATTTT. Translated, it gives CATSLQGNTIYF.

This chain connects TRBV25-1 to TRBJ2-2; a possible D gene is TRBD1 (5 bases). Per the germline V gene, CDR1 is MGHDK and CDR2 is SYGVNS. V shed 5 bases and J shed 0 bases, with 10 bases lying between them. CDR3 length equals 15 residues. The CDR3, as DNA: TGTGCCAGCAGTCCGCCGGACACGAACACCGGGGAGCTGTTTTTT. This sequence encodes CASSPPDTNTGELFF. The entire variable domain, with the rest obtained from reference TRBV25-1 and TRBJ2-2, is as follows: EADIYQTPRYLVIGTGKKITLECSQTMGHDKMYWYQQDPGMELHLIHYSYGVNSTEKGDLSSESTVSRIRTEHFPLTLESARPSHTSQYLCASSPPDTNTGELFFGEGSRLTVL.

In DNA, the CDR3 is TGTGCCAGCAGGGGAGGGAACACTGAAGCTTTCTTT. Protein product: CASRGGNTEAFF. V usage is TRBV12-3 or TRBV12-4 and J usage is TRBJ1-1; D remains unclear. This CDR3 region has 12 residues. V lost 6 bases to trimming and J lost 1 base, with 6 bases between them.

V and J are TRBV9 and TRBJ2-1, with 8 nucleotides matching TRBD1. The V and J ends lost 3 bases and 3 bases, in that order; junction bases with no gene match: 14. The CDR3 is 18 residues long. Germline V gene data show CDR1 as SGDLS and CDR2 as YYNGEE. Here the CDR3 reads CASSARKTGANLYNEQFF. The CDR3 nucleotides are TGTGCCAGCAGCGCCCGTAAGACAGGGGCGAACCTCTACAATGAGCAGTTCTTC. The whole variable domain, filled in from reference TRBV9 and TRBJ2-1, reads DSGVTQTPKHLITATGQRVTLRCSPRSGDLSVYWYQQSLDQGLQFLIQYYNGEERAKGNILERFSAQQFPDLHSELNLSSLELGDSALYFCASSARKTGANLYNEQFFGPGTRLTVL.

In DNA form, the CDR3 reads TGTGCCAGCAGCTCCTGGACAGGGGGCGGCTCTGAAGCTTTCTTT. Its translation is CASSSWTGGGSEAFF. This sequence joins TRBV13 and TRBJ1-1, with 11 bases that match TRBD1. The V gene end was trimmed by 4 bases and the J gene end by 6 bases; junction bases not matched to a gene: 7. From germline, CDR1 is PRHDT and CDR2 FYEKMQ (reference sequence). The CDR3 runs to 15 residues. The entire variable domain, with the rest obtained from reference TRBV13 and TRBJ1-1, is as follows: AAGVIQSPRHLIKEKRETATLKCYPIPRHDTVYWYQQGPGQDPQFLISFYEKMQSDKGSIPDRFSAQQFSDYHSELNMSSLELGDSALYFCASSSWTGGGSEAFFGQGTRLTVV.

J is TRBJ2-5 and V is TRBV9; 11 bases agree with TRBD1. After removal of 2 bases from V and 4 bases from J, the junction contained 7 bases not matched to a gene. The CDR3 spans 16 residues. Germline V gives CDR1 SGDLS, CDR2 YYNGEE. The CDR3 here is CASSVPGTGGRETQYF. CDR3 nucleotide sequence: TGTGCCAGCAGCGTCCCCGGGACAGGGGGGAGAGAGACCCAGTACTTC.

The chain joins TRBV2 to TRBJ1-2; 7 bases map to TRBD1. The CDR3 length is 14 residues. V gave up 8 bases and J gave up 0 bases; unmatched junction bases: 6. Germline V lookup: CDR1 SNHLY, CDR2 FYNNEI. This CDR3 reads CASSSGTANYGYTF. CDR3 nucleotides: TGTGCCAGCTCTTCCGGGACAGCTAACTATGGCTACACCTTC. The variable domain in full, completed from reference TRBV2 and TRBJ1-2, reads EPEVTQTPSHQVTQMGQEVILRCVPISNHLYFYWYRQILGQKVEFLVSFYNNEISEKSEIFDDQFSVERPDGSNFTLKIRSTKLEDSAMYFCASSSGTANYGYTFGSGTRLTVV.

The CDR3 DNA reads as TGTGCCACCAGCAGAGATGGCCACTCTGGAAACACCATATATTTT. Translation: CATSRDGHSGNTIYF. The chain combines TRBV15 with TRBJ1-3; D gene unclear. The germline CDR1 and CDR2 sequences are LNHNV and YYDKDF (reference sequence). Trimming removed 0 bases from V and 0 bases from J, with 6 bases in between. This CDR3 contains 15 residues.

The gene calls are TRBV9 and TRBJ1-6, with D tentatively TRBD1 (5 bases). The V and J ends lost 1 base and 7 bases respectively, with 9 bases between them. The germline V gene has CDR1 SGDLS and CDR2 YYNGEE. The CDR3 consists of 14 residues. The CDR3 is CASSVSGGNSPLHF. The CDR3 region has the DNA TGTGCCAGCAGCGTAAGTGGGGGGAATTCACCCCTCCACTTT.

J is TRBJ1-1 and V is TRBV5-1; TRBD1 is a possible D gene (5 bases). Trimming took off 3 bases at V and 8 bases at J, with 8 bases between the two ends. Germline V lookup: CDR1 SGHRS, CDR2 YFSETQ. This CDR3 contains 11 residues. Written as DNA, the CDR3 is TGCGCCAGCAGCTCAGGGTCCGAAGCTTTCTTT. Protein: CASSSGSEAFF.